Presented here are 13 T cell receptor beta chains from one specimen sequenced in a study of shared clonotypes between healthy human individuals. Measured with immunoSEQ multiplex PCR; TCRdb has only the in-frame clones, and not every one. The sample lists fewer than 550,000 clones; approximately 79% were seen once. Material for sequencing was PBMCs. These TCRs come from a middle-aged woman in good health. Some clones in this sample may be carry-over from other donors' samples.

This clone came up many times. The V call is TRBV5-4, the J call TRBJ2-7; D gene ambiguous. CDR1 is SGHNT, CDR2 YYREEE, per germline (reference sequence). Trimming pared 3 bases from V and 3 bases from J, leaving 7 bases between. The length of the CDR3 is 12 residues. DNA for the CDR3: TGTGCCAGCAGCTATGGAGTCTACGAGCAGTACTTC. It is translated as CASSYGVYEQYF.

This clone was seen more than once but under ten times. This chain uses TRBV14 with TRBJ1-1; D is unclear. Per the germline V gene, CDR1 is SGHDN and CDR2 is FVKESK. Trimming removed 5 bases from V and 5 bases from J, with 12 bases in between. The CDR3 length is 13 residues. CDR3 coding DNA: TGTGCCAGCAGCTCTCAACAGCGGACTGAAGCTTTCTTT. Its translation is CASSSQQRTEAFF.

CDR3 region: CASSSRAGGWTGELFF. The CDR3 nucleotides are TGTGCCAGCAGCTCCCGAGCGGGAGGATGGACCGGGGAGCTGTTTTTT. The V gene is TRBV7-9, the J gene TRBJ2-2; the match to TRBD2 covers 9 bases. CDR3 length: 16 residues. The J segment lost 5 bases and the V segment lost 4 bases, leaving 8 bases of the junction unmatched. CDR1 and CDR2 (germline): SEHNR, FQNEAQ (reference sequence).

This clone was picked up a small number of times. CDR3: CASSLWEGSGRSEQYF. CDR3 DNA: TGTGCCAGCAGTTTATGGGAGGGTAGCGGGAGGAGTGAGCAGTACTTC. This sequence joins TRBV27 and TRBJ2-7, with TRBD2 identical over 10 bases. Germline lookup yields CDR1 MNHEY and CDR2 SMNVEV (reference sequence). The junction had 10 bases not matched to a gene; V was cut back by 1 base and J by 7 bases. The CDR3 is 16 residues long.

This clone has just one count. The V gene is TRBV2, the J gene TRBJ1-1, with D maybe TRBD1 (6 bases). CDR1 and CDR2 (germline): SNHLY, FYNNEI. CDR3 length: 14 amino acids. V was shortened by 8 bases and J by 4 bases, with 17 bases between the two germline ends. The CDR3 here is CASVYREQGTEAFF. The CDR3 coding sequence is TGTGCCAGCGTGTACAGGGAGCAGGGCACTGAAGCTTTCTTT.

The table lists this clone with a few counts. The gene calls are TRBV7-8 and TRBJ1-5, with D perhaps TRBD1 (5 bases). Germline V gene data show CDR1 as SGHVS and CDR2 as FQNEAQ. The CDR3 runs 12 residues. V lost 5 bases and J lost 9, with 11 bases in between. CDR3 residues: CASSPSGGPQHF. The CDR3 DNA reads as TGTGCCAGCAGCCCCTCGGGGGGGCCCCAGCATTTT.

The count of this clone is one. This chain connects TRBV29-1 to TRBJ2-7; no definite D call. Deletions cut 0 bases from V and 0 bases from J, with 9 bases between. The germline V gene has CDR1 SQVTM and CDR2 ANQGSEA. CDR3 length equals 14 residues. CDR3 amino acids: CSVEDVGNSYEQYF. Written as DNA, the CDR3 is TGCAGCGTTGAAGATGTTGGCAACTCCTACGAGCAGTACTTC.

The rearrangement joins TRBV7-2 to TRBJ2-1; the D gene is possibly TRBD2 (6 bases). The CDR3 has 15 residues. CDR1 and CDR2 from the germline V gene are SGHTA and FQGNSA. The V gene lost 5 bases and the J gene lost 1 base, with 12 bases spanning the gap. CDR3 sequence (DNA): TGTGCCAGCAGCGCCCGACGGGGGTCCTACAATGAGCAGTTCTTC. Residues: CASSARRGSYNEQFF.

This rearrangement joins TRBV30 to TRBJ2-4; D is unresolved. There are 13 residues in the CDR3. CDR1 is GTSNPN and CDR2 is SVGIG in the germline V gene (reference sequence). V was shortened by 3 bases and J by 8 bases, with 14 bases between the two germline ends. The CDR3 DNA reads as TGTGCCTGGAGCCGCATCAGTGGGGACATTCAGTACTTC. Translating it yields CAWSRISGDIQYF.

This rearrangement joins TRBV7-3 to TRBJ2-3; the match to TRBD2 covers 10 bases. This CDR3 is 14 amino acids long. V was pared by 5 bases and J by 3 bases, with 2 bases of the junction left unmatched. Germline V gene sequence: CDR1 SGHTA, CDR2 FQGTGA. CDR3 residues: CASSPTSGTDTQYF. In DNA, the CDR3 is TGTGCCAGCAGCCCGACTAGCGGGACAGATACGCAGTATTTT.

The chain has TRBV30 and TRBJ1-6; D not resolved. The germline V gene has CDR1 GTSNPN and CDR2 SVGIG (reference sequence). This CDR3 is 12 amino acids long. The V and J ends lost 2 bases and 16 bases respectively, with 15 bases between them. The CDR3 nucleotides read TGTGCCTGGAGTACTGGACCGGGGTGGCTCCACTTT. This encodes CAWSTGPGWLHF.

This clone came up a few times. The chain combines TRBV2 with TRBJ2-5; TRBD2 matches at 13 bases. The better agreement between TRBJ2-7 and the DNA end casts doubt on the J call. The germline V gene encodes CDR1 SNHLY and CDR2 FYNNEI. The CDR3 totals 15 residues. Here the CDR3 reads CASSVTSGGPYEQYF. CDR3 sequence (DNA): TGTGCCAGCAGTGTGACTAGCGGGGGGCCCTACGAGCAGTACTTC.

The genes are TRBV28 and TRBJ2-1; no clear D gene. Germline loops: CDR1 MDHEN, CDR2 SYDVKM. The CDR3 spans 12 residues. The V gene lost 8 bases and the J gene lost 9 bases, with 14 bases spanning the gap. CDR3 DNA sequence: TGTGCCAGCTGTGTAGGGCAGAGTGAGCAGTTCTTC. It codes for CASCVGQSEQFF.